This T cell receptor beta chain derives from a study of blood T cell repertoires in COVID-19. The wider study: Donors in the United States, Italy and Spain gave samples during acute or convalescent COVID-19. Nucleic acid was either cDNA or gDNA, and it came from T cells, B-cell-depleted T cells, or PBMCs.

Source study methods: Researchers report that nucleated cell counts were estimated from reference gene primer amplification. Generated by immunoSEQ multiplex PCR, the TCRdb table keeps only in-frame clones and is missing some. V, J and clone size were drawn from that table, and D and trimming were deduced from the DNA. The sample lists around 260,000 clones, roughly nine tenths occurring once. V shed 6 bases, J shed 9 bases, and the junction held 11 bases outside the gene matches. The CDR3 has 15 amino acids. Germline CDR1 MNHEY, CDR2 SMNVEV (reference sequence). The chain carries TRBV27 and TRBJ2-7; the match to TRBD2 covers 13 bases. The receptor was isolated from a woman in her thirties or forties who had recovered from COVID-19. Sequencing was done on a sample of peripheral blood. In DNA, the CDR3 is TGTGCCAGCAGGGGAACTAGCGGGAGGGGGCCAGCGCAGTACTTC. Translation gives CASRGTSGRGPAQYF.